This T cell receptor beta chain was identified in a study of blood T cell repertoires in COVID-19. Study details: COVID-19 samples, acute and convalescent, were from the United States, Italy and Spain. PBMCs, B-cell-depleted T cells, or T cells provided the cDNA or gDNA that made up the material.

CDR3 size: 14 residues. Per the germline V gene, CDR1 is MNHEY and CDR2 is SVGAGI. The authors' processing: The assay estimated nucleated cells by amplifying reference gene primers. Profiling relied on immunoSEQ multiplex PCR, and the TCRdb table lists in-frame clones only, not all of them. V and J calls and clone size follow that table, whereas D and trimming were derived from the DNA. The data show approximately 280,000 clones, 80% to 95% seen once. The Seattle patients joined while their infection was active and were tracked longitudinally afterward. J is TRBJ2-1 and V is TRBV6-5; D is uncertain. Material: peripheral blood. The sequence came from a woman in her thirties with COVID-19, enrolled during active disease. The CDR3 DNA reads as TGTGCTTCAAGGCGGCTAAGCTCCTACAATGAGCAGTTCTTC. Translation gives CASRRLSSYNEQFF.